These T cell receptor beta chains were read from a single sample in a study of PD-1 blockade in classical Hodgkin lymphoma. Produced via immunoSEQ multiplex PCR; TCRdb's table is partial and in-frame only. The data contain 20,000 or so clones, around 75% of them singletons. Sequenced material: peripheral blood mononuclear cells (PBMCs), taken before the second cycle of nivolumab. Every receptor here comes from a human donor with classical Hodgkin lymphoma. CDR3s include the opening cysteine and the closing phenylalanine or tryptophan. Fields, in order: clone size, D gene, J gene, V gene, CDR3 DNA, CDR3 protein. The D gene is left open where the match is weak. Some rows have no size entry. The others give once, few or many, or a class for an expanded clone.

size: NA
D: NA
J: TRBJ2-5
V: TRBV6-1
DNA: TGTGCCAGCAGTTATACAGGGCATGAGACCCAGTACTTC
CDR3: CASSYTGHETQYF

size: few
D: TRBD1
J: TRBJ1-4
V: TRBV10-3
DNA: TGTGCCACAGGGGGCCTGGATGAAAAACTGTTTTTT
CDR3: CATGGLDEKLFF

size: NA
D: NA
J: TRBJ2-5
V: TRBV29-1
DNA: TGCAGCGTCACCGGGGGGCGGGACGGAGAGACCCAGTACTTC
CDR3: CSVTGGRDGETQYF

size: NA
D: NA
J: TRBJ1-1
V: TRBV19
DNA: TGTGCCAGTAGTATAAGAGGGGCGAGGGCAGCTTTCTTT
CDR3: CASSIRGARAAFF

size: NA
D: NA
J: TRBJ2-1
V: TRBV21-1
DNA: TGTGCCAGCAGCATAGGGACTAGCGGGGGCCACAACAATGAGCAGTTCTTC
CDR3: CASSIGTSGGHNNEQFF

size: NA
D: NA
J: TRBJ2-2
V: TRBV7-2
DNA: TGTGCCAGCAGAAGGGCGGACATTTCGAACACCGGGGAGCTGTTTTTT
CDR3: CASRRADISNTGELFF

size: few
D: NA
J: TRBJ2-1
V: TRBV7-2
DNA: TGTGCCAGCAGCCCCGACCCCGGATCCACGAGGGAGCAGTTCTTC
CDR3: CASSPDPGSTREQFF

size: NA
D: NA
J: TRBJ2-1
V: TRBV27
DNA: TGTGCCAGCAGTTTCGGACTAACCTATGAGCAGTTCTTC
CDR3: CASSFGLTYEQFF

size: NA
D: TRBD1
J: TRBJ1-2
V: TRBV5-3
DNA: TGTGCCAGATCCGTGGACAGGGGATATGGCTACACCTTC
CDR3: CARSVDRGYGYTF

size: NA
D: TRBD1
J: TRBJ2-6
V: TRBV7-8
DNA: TGTGCCAGCAGCTCCCAGACAGGGGCTGGGGCCAACGTCCTGACTTTC
CDR3: CASSSQTGAGANVLTF

size: NA
D: TRBD2
J: TRBJ2-5
V: TRBV10-3
DNA: TGTGCCATCAGTGATCCTAGCGGGACCAGAGAGACCCAGTACTTC
CDR3: CAISDPSGTRETQYF

size: once
D: NA
J: TRBJ2-1
V: TRBV27
DNA: TGTGCCAGCAGTTTAGGGCTAGACGAATACAATGAGCAGTTCTTC
CDR3: CASSLGLDEYNEQFF

size: few
D: NA
J: TRBJ1-2
V: TRBV2
DNA: TGTGCCAGCAGTGCGACAGTCGAGCCCTCCAACTATGGCTACACCTTC
CDR3: CASSATVEPSNYGYTF

size: NA
D: TRBD2
J: TRBJ2-3
V: TRBV6-5
DNA: TGTGCCAGCAGTTATGGGACTAGCACCGGTGGGGATACGCAGTATTTT
CDR3: CASSYGTSTGGDTQYF

size: NA
D: NA
J: TRBJ2-7
V: TRBV28
DNA: TGTGCCAGCAGTCGAAGGGGACCCCAATCCTACGAGCAGTACTTC
CDR3: CASSRRGPQSYEQYF

size: NA
D: TRBD1
J: TRBJ1-1
V: TRBV5-1
DNA: TGCGCCAGCAGCTCGGGACAGCACAGCACTGAAGCTTTCTTT
CDR3: CASSSGQHSTEAFF